The next 5 T cell receptor beta chains were all read from a single sample in a study of blood T cell repertoires in COVID-19. The table came from immunoSEQ multiplex PCR; TCRdb's copy has only in-frame clones and leaves some out. The data hold approximately 90,000 clones, with around 80% observed a single time. Sequencing was performed on peripheral blood. The receptors were gathered from a man between 60 and 75 years old with acute or convalescent COVID-19.

The gene calls are TRBV27 and TRBJ2-5, with 8 bases fitting TRBD1. CDR3 size: 12 residues. V trimming: 8 bases; J trimming: 5 bases; junction bases outside the gene matches: 4. The germline V gene has CDR1 MNHEY and CDR2 SMNVEV (reference sequence). The chain's CDR3 is CASGRGLETQYF. CDR3 DNA sequence: TGTGCCAGCGGCAGGGGGCTGGAGACCCAGTACTTC.

This chain connects TRBV30 to TRBJ1-5; TRBD1 might be the D (5 bases). Trimming left V 1 base short and J 5 bases short, with 9 bases between. Germline V lookup: CDR1 GTSNPN, CDR2 SVGIG (reference sequence). This CDR3 region has 13 residues. The CDR3 loop reads CAWSGGGDQPQHF. The CDR3 nucleotides are TGTGCCTGGAGTGGTGGGGGGGATCAGCCCCAGCATTTT.

V is TRBV18 and J is TRBJ2-7; 7 nucleotides match TRBD1. Germline V CDR1 and CDR2: KGHSH, LQKENI. The CDR3 has 13 residues. V gave up 3 bases and J gave up 6 bases; unmatched junction bases: 5. CDR3 in DNA: TGTGCCAGCTCACCGACAGGGTCCGGCGAGCAGTACTTC. It encodes CASSPTGSGEQYF. Full variable domain (rest looked up from reference TRBV18 and TRBJ2-7): NAGVMQNPRHLVRRRGQEARLRCSPMKGHSHVYWYRQLPEEGLKFMVYLQKENIIDESGMPKERFSAEFPKEGPSILRIQQVVRGDSAAYFCASSPTGSGEQYFGPGTRLTVT.

The V gene is TRBV15, the J gene TRBJ2-1; 8 nucleotides agree with TRBD1. The junction had 11 bases not matched to a gene; V was cut back by 5 bases and J by 2 bases. The CDR3 has 17 amino acids. Per the germline V gene, CDR1 is LNHNV and CDR2 is YYDKDF (reference sequence). The DNA of the CDR3 is TGTGCCACCAGCCCGGACAGGGCAACGGGAACCTACAATGAGCAGTTCTTC. The encoded protein is CATSPDRATGTYNEQFF. Full variable domain (outside the CDR3, taken from reference TRBV15 and TRBJ2-1): DAMVIQNPRYQVTQFGKPVTLSCSQTLNHNVMYWYQQKSSQAPKLLFHYYDKDFNNEADTPDNFQSRRPNTSFCFLDIRSPGLGDTAMYLCATSPDRATGTYNEQFFGPGTRLTVL.

The sample holds one count of this clone. The chain couples TRBV6-5 to TRBJ1-5; 11 nucleotides agree with TRBD1. The trim removed 5 bases at V and 7 bases at J, leaving 4 bases unmatched. CDR3 length equals 14 residues. Germline V CDR1 and CDR2: MNHEY, SVGAGI. The CDR3 DNA reads as TGTGCCAGCAGTACCCGGACAGGGGGCCAGCCCCAGCATTTT. Its protein product is CASSTRTGGQPQHF.